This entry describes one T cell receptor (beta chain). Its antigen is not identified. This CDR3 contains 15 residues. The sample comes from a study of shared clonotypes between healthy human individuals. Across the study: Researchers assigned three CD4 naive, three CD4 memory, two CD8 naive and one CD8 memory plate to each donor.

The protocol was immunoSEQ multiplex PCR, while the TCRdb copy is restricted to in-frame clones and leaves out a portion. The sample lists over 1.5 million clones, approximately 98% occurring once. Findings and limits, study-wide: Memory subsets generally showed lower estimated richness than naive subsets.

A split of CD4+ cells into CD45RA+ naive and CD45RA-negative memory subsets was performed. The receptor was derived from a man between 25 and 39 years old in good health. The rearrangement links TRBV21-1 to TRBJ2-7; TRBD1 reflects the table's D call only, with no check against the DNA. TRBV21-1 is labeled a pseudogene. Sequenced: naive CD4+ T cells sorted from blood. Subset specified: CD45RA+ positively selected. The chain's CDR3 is CASSKDGQNSYEQYF. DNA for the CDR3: TGTGCCAGCAGCAAAGATGGACAGAACTCCTACGAGCAGTACTTC.